These T cell receptor beta chains were read from a single sample in a study of T-cell reconstitution after alpha-beta-depleted transplantation in children. TCRdb reprocessed the PCR reads with MiXCR, giving one entry per CDR3 protein. The sample has about 490,000 distinct CDR3 sequences; roughly 10% are singletons. This specimen consisted of PBMCs, obtained before TCRalphabeta/CD19-depleted stem cell transplant. The receptor source for this set is a child aged 2-9 years with inherited bone marrow failure, due to receive a stem cell transplant. Each CDR3 is given with its conserved first and last residue. Fields, in order: clone size, V gene, J gene, D gene, CDR3 DNA, CDR3 protein. A D gene is named only where the DNA matches it firmly. Size is stated for part of the rows, as once, few or many counts, or as a class when the clone is expanded.

many	TRBV6-1	TRBJ2-1	TRBD1	TGTGCCAGCTGGGTGGGGCGGGACAGGGGACGTGAGCAGTTCTTC	CASWVGRDRGREQFF
.	TRBV5-6	TRBJ2-5	.	TGTGCCAGCAGCCAAGACCCAGGAGGAAAGACCCAGTACTTC	CASSQDPGGKTQYF
.	TRBV10-3	TRBJ2-7	.	TGTGCCACCTCACTCGGGACTGGGGGTTATAACTTC	CATSLGTGGYNF
many	TRBV20-1	TRBJ2-4	.	TGCAGTGCCCGAACCGGGACCCACAGGGTTCAGTACTTC	CSARTGTHRVQYF
many	TRBV28	TRBJ1-6	TRBD1	TGTGCCAGCAGTTTTGGGACAGCCAATTCACCCCTCCACTTT	CASSFGTANSPLHF
many	TRBV12-3/TRBV12-4	TRBJ1-3	TRBD1	TGTGCCAGCCCTCGGGGACAGGGCTCTGGAAACACCATATATTTT	CASPRGQGSGNTIYF
many	TRBV5-1	TRBJ2-5	TRBD1	TGCGCCAGCAACAGGGGACACCAAGAGACCCAGTACTTC	CASNRGHQETQYF
many	TRBV20-1	TRBJ1-2	.	TGCAGTGCTAGACCTTGGGGGGATCCTAACTATGGCTACACCTTC	CSARPWGDPNYGYTF
.	TRBV28	TRBJ2-7	TRBD2	TGTGCCAGCAGTTTATGGGGGAGGGCGCAGTACTTC	CASSLWGRAQYF
many	TRBV6-5	TRBJ2-1	.	TGTGCCAGCAGTTACTCGAGGGCCCAGGGCCTGGTTTCTGGTGAGCAGTTCTTC	CASSYSRAQGLVSGEQFF
many	TRBV21-1	TRBJ2-1	.	TGTGCCAGCAGCAAAGCAGGCAATGAGCAGTTCTTC	CASSKAGNEQFF
few	TRBV5-4	TRBJ1-2	.	TGTGCCAGCAGCTTATGGGGACTCGTCGGGGGCTACACCTTC	CASSLWGLVGGYTF
few	TRBV27	TRBJ1-2	.	TGTGCCAGCAGTCCGGAGCCCGATCCCGCGTTTGGCTACACCTTC	CASSPEPDPAFGYTF
many	TRBV7-6	TRBJ2-7	TRBD1	TGTGCCAGCAGCTTAGGCACAGGGGCCGCTTACGAGCAGTACTTC	CASSLGTGAAYEQYF
many	TRBV7-9	TRBJ1-1	.	TGTGCCAGCAGCTTATCGGGCACTGAAGCTTTCTTT	CASSLSGTEAFF
many	TRBV4-1	TRBJ1-5	.	TGCGCCAGCAGCCAACCAGGGTACAATCAGCCCCAGCATTTT	CASSQPGYNQPQHF
many	TRBV5-1	TRBJ2-7	.	TGCGCCAGCAGCTTGGTAATTGTTGGGGCGGGTGAGCAGTACTTC	CASSLVIVGAGEQYF
many	TRBV7-9	TRBJ1-1	.	TGTGCCAGCAGCTTATACCGGGGGTCCTTGAACACTGAAGCTTTCTTT	CASSLYRGSLNTEAFF
many	TRBV24-1	TRBJ1-2	TRBD1	TGTGCCACCAGCCGGGACAGGGTCTATGGCTACACCTTC	CATSRDRVYGYTF
.	TRBV12-3/TRBV12-4	TRBJ2-3	TRBD1	TGTGCCAGCAGTTTAGCCGACAGGGGGCCTGACGATACGCAGTATTTT	CASSLADRGPDDTQYF
.	TRBV12-3/TRBV12-4	TRBJ2-7	TRBD2	TGTGCCAGCAGTTTAGGGGCGGGAGTCTCCTACGAGCAGTACTTC	CASSLGAGVSYEQYF
.	TRBV20-1	TRBJ2-1	.	TGCAGTAGACAGCGGGTAAATGAGCAGTTCTTC	CSRQRVNEQFF
many	TRBV27	TRBJ1-5	.	TGTGCCAGCAGCAAGAATAGCAATCAGCCCCAGCATTTT	CASSKNSNQPQHF
.	TRBV12-3/TRBV12-4	TRBJ2-7	.	TGTGCCAGCTTCCGGGACGGGTATAATGAGCAGTACTTC	CASFRDGYNEQYF
.	TRBV12-5	TRBJ2-1	TRBD2	TGTGCTAGTGGCAGAAGCGGGACCCCCTACAATGAGCAGTTCTTC	CASGRSGTPYNEQFF
many	TRBV5-1	TRBJ2-5	TRBD2	TGCGCCAGCAGCATACCGACACAAGATAACGTAGCGGGAGGGCCAGAGACCCAGTACTTC	CASSIPTQDNVAGGPETQYF
many	TRBV25-1	TRBJ1-1	.	TGTGCCAGCAGTGAATTCGGGAACACTGAAGCTTTCTTT	CASSEFGNTEAFF
.	TRBV15	TRBJ2-1	TRBD1	TGTGCCACCAGCGGGACAGAAACTTTCAATGAGCAGTTCTTC	CATSGTETFNEQFF
many	TRBV6-5	TRBJ2-1	TRBD2	TGTGCCAGCAGTTACTCCGGCGGGAGTTGGGATGAGCAGTTCTTC	CASSYSGGSWDEQFF
many	TRBV6-1	TRBJ1-3	TRBD1	TGTGCCAGCAGCCCGGGACAGCCTCTCGGAAACACCATATATTTT	CASSPGQPLGNTIYF
.	TRBV7-6	TRBJ2-7	TRBD2	TGTGCCAGCAGCCCGCGGCCCGGGACTAGCGGGAGGGCCCTCTACGAGCAGTACTTC	CASSPRPGTSGRALYEQYF
few	TRBV5-6	TRBJ2-7	TRBD2	TGTGCCAGCAGCTTCCTAGCGGAAGAGTCATACGAGCAGTACTTC	CASSFLAEESYEQYF
many	TRBV7-9	TRBJ2-7	.	TGTGCCAGCAGCTTTACCGGGACCTCCTACGAGCAGTACTTC	CASSFTGTSYEQYF
many	TRBV27	TRBJ2-7	TRBD1	TGTGCCAGCAGAATTTTGACAGGGGGCGACGAGCAGTACTTC	CASRILTGGDEQYF
many	TRBV20-1	TRBJ2-3	.	TGCAGTGCTAGTTGGTCTGGGGCCCCAGATACGCAGTATTTT	CSASWSGAPDTQYF
many	TRBV12-3/TRBV12-4	TRBJ2-7	.	TGTGCCAGCAGTTCCCTAGGGGCCTACGAGCAGTACTTC	CASSSLGAYEQYF
.	TRBV4-3	TRBJ2-5	.	TGCGCCAGCAGCCTCTGGACTGAAGAGACCCAGTACTTC	CASSLWTEETQYF
.	TRBV4-3	TRBJ1-5	.	TGCGCCAGCAGCCAAGATAGGAAGGGAAGTCAGCCCCAGCATTTT	CASSQDRKGSQPQHF
many	TRBV10-3	TRBJ2-7	.	TGTGCCATCAGACTAGACAGCACCTACGAGCAGTACTTC	CAIRLDSTYEQYF
many	TRBV30	TRBJ1-3	.	TGTGCCTGGAGTGTTGAAGGCTCTGGAAACACCATATATTTT	CAWSVEGSGNTIYF
.	TRBV20-1	TRBJ2-7	TRBD2	TGCAGTATCTGGGCGGGAGGTCGCGAGCAGTACTTC	CSIWAGGREQYF
.	TRBV4-3	TRBJ2-1	TRBD2	TGCGCCAGCAGCCAACTTAGCGGGCCCGAGCAGTTCTTC	CASSQLSGPEQFF